The rows below give T cell receptor beta chains drawn from one sample of a study of T cell responses to AZD1222 COVID-19 vaccine. TCRdb's copy holds only in-frame clones and misses some; the assay was immunoSEQ multiplex PCR. The data show approximately 150,000 clones, with 90% to 95% seen just once and 5.1% held by the top ten. Sequenced material: peripheral blood, taken 28 days after the second AZD1222 dose. The source of these receptors is an adult who received the AZD1222 COVID-19 vaccine. Both conserved end residues are trimmed from each CDR3.

j_call | v_call | cdr3_aa
TRBJ2-4 | TRBV6-5 | ASLPNVRY
TRBJ2-4 | TRBV11-3 | ASSSTTGAQGGKNIQY
TRBJ2-1 | TRBV11-2 | ASSSRPRLEQREQF
TRBJ1-2 | TRBV29-1 | SVGGQSIYGYT
TRBJ2-1 | TRBV12-3/TRBV12-4 | ASSLNTNEQF
TRBJ2-2 | TRBV5-1 | ASSFSGSGKTGELF
TRBJ1-2 | TRBV6-5 | ASSLGQPGGGYT
TRBJ2-7 | TRBV5-5 | ASSLISGSSYEQY
TRBJ2-7 | TRBV3-1/TRBV3-2 | ASSQAGGDHEQY
TRBJ1-2 | TRBV7-2 | ASSSQTGTNTRDGYT
TRBJ1-6 | TRBV30 | ASGQGGSPLH
TRBJ1-2 | TRBV7-9 | ASTTRAGNYGYT
TRBJ1-6 | TRBV4-3 | ASSQEGRGNSPLH
TRBJ2-1 | TRBV6-2/TRBV6-3 | ASSYGLGTIEQF
TRBJ1-1 | TRBV6-5 | ASSYSISTEAF
TRBJ2-7 | TRBV4-1 | ASSQEGPPTYEQY
TRBJ2-5 | TRBV27 | ASIPKAPSGTQY
TRBJ2-5 | TRBV10-2 | ASSELVGAETQY
TRBJ2-5 | TRBV3-1/TRBV3-2 | ASRVQGARKTQY
TRBJ1-2 | TRBV19 | ASSNRANYGYT